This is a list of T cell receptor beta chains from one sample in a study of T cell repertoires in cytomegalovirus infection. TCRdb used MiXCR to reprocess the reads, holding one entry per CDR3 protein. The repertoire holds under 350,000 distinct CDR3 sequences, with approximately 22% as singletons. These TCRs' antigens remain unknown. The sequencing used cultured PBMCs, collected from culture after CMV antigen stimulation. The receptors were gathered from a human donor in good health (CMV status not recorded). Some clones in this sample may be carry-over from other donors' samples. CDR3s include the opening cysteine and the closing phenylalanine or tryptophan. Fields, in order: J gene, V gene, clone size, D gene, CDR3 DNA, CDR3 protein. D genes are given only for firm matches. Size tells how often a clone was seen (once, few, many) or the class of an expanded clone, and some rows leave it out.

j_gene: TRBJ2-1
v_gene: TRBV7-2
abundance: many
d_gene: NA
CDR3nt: TGTGCCAGCAGCAACGGTAGTGGTACTGAGCAGTTCTTC
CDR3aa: CASSNGSGTEQFF

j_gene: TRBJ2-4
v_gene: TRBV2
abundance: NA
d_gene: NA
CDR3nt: TGTGCCAGCAGGCATATCCGAATGGAGGCCAAAAACATTCAGTACTTC
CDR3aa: CASRHIRMEAKNIQYF

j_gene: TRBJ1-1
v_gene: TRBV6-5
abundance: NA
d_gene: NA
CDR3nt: TGTGCCAGCAGTTACTCGGGTTCTTTTGGAGCTTTCTTT
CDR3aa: CASSYSGSFGAFF

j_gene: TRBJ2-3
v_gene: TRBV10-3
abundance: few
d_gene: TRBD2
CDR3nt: TGTGCCATCAGTGGACTGGCGGGAGCGAGCACAGATACGCAGTATTTT
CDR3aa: CAISGLAGASTDTQYF

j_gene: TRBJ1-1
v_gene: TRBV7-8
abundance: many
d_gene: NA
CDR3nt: TGTGCCAGCAGCGGGGGGGAGGGAGAAGCTTTCTTT
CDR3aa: CASSGGEGEAFF

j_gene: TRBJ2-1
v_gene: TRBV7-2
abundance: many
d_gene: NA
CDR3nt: TGTGCCACGGCTCAGGGGGGCAGTTGGGCGCAGTTCTTC
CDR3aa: CATAQGGSWAQFF

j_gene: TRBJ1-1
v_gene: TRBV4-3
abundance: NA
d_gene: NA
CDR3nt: TGCGCCAGCAGCCAACAGATAGCGACTGGCACTGAAGCTTTCTTT
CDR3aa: CASSQQIATGTEAFF

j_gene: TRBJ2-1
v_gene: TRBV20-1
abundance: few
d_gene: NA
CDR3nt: TGCAGTGCTAGCCCCCTTAACAGTGAGCAGTTCTTC
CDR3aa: CSASPLNSEQFF

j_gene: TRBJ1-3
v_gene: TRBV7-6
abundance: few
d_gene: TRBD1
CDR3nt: TGTGCCAGTCGACCGGGACAGGGAAGAAACACCATATATTTT
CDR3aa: CASRPGQGRNTIYF

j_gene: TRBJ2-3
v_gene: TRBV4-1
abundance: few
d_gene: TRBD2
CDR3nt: TGCGCCAGCAGCCAAGCTCTGGGGAGGGACTCCACAGATACGCAGTATTTT
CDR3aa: CASSQALGRDSTDTQYF

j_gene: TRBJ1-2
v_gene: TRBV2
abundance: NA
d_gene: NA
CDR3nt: TGTGCCAGCAGTGAAGATTGGACGGGAGGCTACACCTTC
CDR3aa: CASSEDWTGGYTF

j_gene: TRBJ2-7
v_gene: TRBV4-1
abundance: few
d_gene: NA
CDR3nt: TGCGCCAGCAGCCCCCTTTCGCTAGCGTCGTCCTACGAGCAGTACTTC
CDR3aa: CASSPLSLASSYEQYF

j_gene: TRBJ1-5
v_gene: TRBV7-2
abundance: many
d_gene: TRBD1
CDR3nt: TGTGCCAGCAGCCTCTCCGGGACAGGGGGCAATCAGCCCCAGCATTTT
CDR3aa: CASSLSGTGGNQPQHF

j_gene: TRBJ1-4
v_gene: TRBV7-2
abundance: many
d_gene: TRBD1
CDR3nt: TGTGCCAGCAGCTACTCGGGGGCAGGGGGTGAAAAACTGTTTTTT
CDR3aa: CASSYSGAGGEKLFF

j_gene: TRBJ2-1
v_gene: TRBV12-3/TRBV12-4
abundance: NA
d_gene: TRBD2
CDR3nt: TGTGCCAGCAGTTGGGCGGGAGCCCCCAATGAGCAGTTCTTC
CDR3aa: CASSWAGAPNEQFF

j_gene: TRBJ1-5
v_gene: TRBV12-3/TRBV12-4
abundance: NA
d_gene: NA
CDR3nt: TGTGCCAGCAGTTTGGGCATTAGCAATCAGCCCCAGCATTTT
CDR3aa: CASSLGISNQPQHF

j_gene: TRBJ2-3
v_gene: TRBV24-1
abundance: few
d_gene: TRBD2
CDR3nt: TGTGCCACCAGTGATCCCCAAGCGGGGTCCACAGATACGCAGTATTTT
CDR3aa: CATSDPQAGSTDTQYF

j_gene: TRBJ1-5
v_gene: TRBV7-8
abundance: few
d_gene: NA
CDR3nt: TGTGCCAGCAGCTTAGGCGGGGCCCAGCATTTT
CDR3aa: CASSLGGAQHF